This is a list of T cell receptor beta chains from one sample in a study of blood T cells in healthy people across ages. TCRdb fed the 5' RACE reads into MiXCR, producing one record per CDR3 protein. Here the sample spans some 920,000 distinct CDR3 sequences, roughly 47% being singletons. Specimen: blood. Receptors were obtained from an older woman in good health. The CDR3 runs from the conserved cysteine through the conserved F or W.

CASSFSGEIYEQYF,14,TRBV5-1
CASRAPLSPLHF,12,TRBV25-1
CASNSVAGWNNEQFF,15,TRBV11-2
CASSVGPGQQYEQYF,15,TRBV9
CASSRGTDFYNSPLHF,16,TRBV27
CASSLTSTEQFF,12,TRBV7-9
CASNPGADTQYF,12,TRBV28
CASSLAGRVDTQYF,14,TRBV12-3/TRBV12-4
CASSSRLAGGGDEQFF,16,TRBV7-3
CASSLKGINYGYTF,14,TRBV12-3/TRBV12-4
CSASDSGGPVYF,12,TRBV20-1
CASSTRSNYGYTF,13,TRBV27
CASGIGTYEQYF,12,TRBV28
CATRSHVSSYNEQFF,15,TRBV6-2/TRBV6-3
CASSQGLVLETQYF,14,TRBV4-1
CASRPPSGRYNEQFF,15,TRBV6-5
CASSLGMHYGYTF,13,TRBV12-3/TRBV12-4
CASSLGPGTRATYEQYF,17,TRBV7-8
CASRTSRGTYNEQFF,15,TRBV11-3
CASSLTMNTGAFF,13,TRBV27
CATSSTGTGGIYEQYF,16,TRBV24-1
CASRSKGGYSYNEQFF,16,TRBV7-9
CATNPGRGGNEQFF,14,TRBV15
CASSQAIGLANSYEQYF,17,TRBV4-1
CASSLGTAEAFF,12,TRBV3-1
CASGVEIQETQYF,13,TRBV5-1
CSVELPDRGYEQYF,14,TRBV29-1
CATSKTGTGASEQYF,15,TRBV15